This T cell receptor (beta chain) was captured in a study of T cells and Merkel cell carcinoma outcomes. Sequencing was performed with immunoSEQ multiplex PCR; in TCRdb, only in-frame clones are kept and a portion is missing. The sample yields around 4,200 clones, about 91% seen once. Germline-derived CDR1 and CDR2 are LGHNA and YNFKEQ. The length of the CDR3 is 12 residues. The V gene lost 0 bases and the J gene lost 4 bases, with 4 bases spanning the gap. To note about this clone: Antigen specificity is unknown.

Study-level points and caveats: Reportedly, T-cell repertoire with density predicts Merkel cell carcinoma outcomes.

Material: tumor tissue from Merkel cell carcinoma. The rearrangement joins TRBV4-2 to TRBJ2-7; no clear D. The sequence was collected from a human donor with Merkel cell carcinoma. CDR3 loop: CASSQDRYEQYF. In nucleotides, the CDR3 is TGTGCCAGCAGCCAAGATCGTTACGAGCAGTACTTC.